Below are 9 T cell receptor beta chains sequenced from a single sample in a study of cytomegalovirus exposure and HLA in healthy donors. The PCR used 60 Vbeta and 13 Jbeta primers. The data were produced by immunoSEQ multiplex PCR, yet TCRdb's version contains in-frame clones alone and is incomplete. In the table there are 60,000 to 70,000 clones, 65% to 85% of which are singletons. The specimen sequenced was PBMCs. The receptors were gathered from a woman under 40 in good health and CMV-seronegative.

CDR3: CAISDPAGGTPGELFF. The CDR3 nucleotides are TGTGCCATCAGTGACCCCGCAGGGGGCACTCCCGGGGAGCTGTTTTTT. The rearrangement uses TRBV10-3 and TRBJ2-2; 8 bases map to TRBD1. The junction had 9 bases not matched to a gene; V was cut back by 3 bases and J by 6 bases. Germline CDR1 and CDR2: ENHRY and SYGVKD. There are 16 residues in the CDR3.

The chain joins TRBV5-4 to TRBJ2-7; 10 nucleotides agree with TRBD2. Germline-derived CDR1 and CDR2 are SGHNT and YYREEE (reference sequence). The CDR3 sequence is 15 residues long. The V and J ends lost 4 bases and 5 bases, in that order; junction bases with no gene match: 9. The CDR3 DNA sequence: TGTGCCAGCAGCCCTGGGGCTAGCGGGGGTAACGAGCAGTACTTC. Its translation: CASSPGASGGNEQYF.

The V call is TRBV27, the J call TRBJ2-3; 7 bases fit TRBD2. The trim removed 5 bases at V and 5 bases at J, leaving 13 bases unmatched. The CDR3 has 16 residues. Germline lookup yields CDR1 MNHEY and CDR2 SMNVEV (reference sequence). The CDR3 loop is CASSPRDYKEGDTQYF. In nucleotides, the CDR3 is TGTGCCAGCAGTCCCCGGGACTACAAGGAGGGAGATACGCAGTATTTT.

This clone turned up a few times. CDR3 residues: CASSLAGTGLEAFF. CDR3 DNA sequence: TGTGCCAGCAGCTTAGCAGGCACAGGGCTTGAAGCTTTCTTT. The J gene is TRBJ1-1, the V gene TRBV11-2, with a weak D call TRBD1 (6 bases). V was clipped by 1 base and J by 7 bases, with 13 bases between them. Germline assignment: CDR1 SGHAT and CDR2 FQNNGV. This CDR3 comprises 14 residues.

This clone was detected only a few times. This chain connects TRBV6-1 to TRBJ1-2, with D possibly matching TRBD1 (6 bases). Germline CDR1 and CDR2: MNHNS and SASEGT. Between the trimmed V and J ends, which lost 5 bases and 9 bases, there was a span of 19 bases. This CDR3 has 14 amino acids. The CDR3 region has the DNA TGTGCCAGCAGTTCTCCCTTTAGTAGGGACAGCTACACCTTC. Translating gives CASSSPFSRDSYTF.

This chain joins TRBV4-1 and TRBJ2-5, with D perhaps TRBD1 (6 bases). V lost 0 bases to trimming and J lost 5 bases, with 13 bases between them. The CDR3 length is 15 residues. Germline V gives CDR1 MGHRA, CDR2 YSYEKL. The CDR3 DNA reads as TGCGCCAGCAGCCAAGATTATGCAGGGGAGGAGACCCAGTACTTC. As protein: CASSQDYAGEETQYF.

As regards this clone: The sample contains more than one DNA sequence encoding this CDR3. This sequence joins TRBV9 and TRBJ2-1; D unclear. In germline, CDR1 is SGDLS, CDR2 YYNGEE. The CDR3 covers 13 residues. The V gene lost 0 bases and the J gene lost 4 bases, with 5 bases spanning the gap. Here the CDR3 reads CASSVDLYNEQFF. For the CDR3, the DNA is TGTGCCAGCAGCGTAGACTTATACAATGAGCAGTTCTTC.

This clone appeared a few times. This chain links TRBV19 with TRBJ2-1, with D maybe TRBD1 (5 bases). V lost 2 bases and J lost 7, with 9 bases in between. The CDR3 spans 13 residues. Germline CDR1 LNHDA, CDR2 SQIVND (reference sequence). Written as DNA, the CDR3 is TGTGCCAGTAGTATACAGGGTCCGAATGAGCAGTTCTTC. Protein product: CASSIQGPNEQFF.

The chain uses TRBV5-1 and TRBJ2-5; D is uncertain. Per germline, CDR1 SGHRS and CDR2 YFSETQ. The ends were cut back, 0 bases at V and 2 bases at J, with 5 bases in the middle. This CDR3 has 13 amino acids. The CDR3 loop is CASSLAPQETQYF. CDR3 bases: TGCGCCAGCAGCTTGGCCCCTCAAGAGACCCAGTACTTC.